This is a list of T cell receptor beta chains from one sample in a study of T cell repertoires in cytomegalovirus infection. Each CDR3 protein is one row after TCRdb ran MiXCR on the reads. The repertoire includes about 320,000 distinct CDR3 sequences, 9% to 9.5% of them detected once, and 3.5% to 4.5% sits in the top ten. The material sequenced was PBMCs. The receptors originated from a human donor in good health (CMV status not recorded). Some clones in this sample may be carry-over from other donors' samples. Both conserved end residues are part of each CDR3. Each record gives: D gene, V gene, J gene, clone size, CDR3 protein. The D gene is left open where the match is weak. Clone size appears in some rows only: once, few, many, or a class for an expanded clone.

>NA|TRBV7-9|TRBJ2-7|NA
CASSPRGSAYEQYF
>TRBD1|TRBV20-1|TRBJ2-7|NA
CSASGDRGTYEQYF
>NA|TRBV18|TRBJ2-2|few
CASSPTGTGELFF
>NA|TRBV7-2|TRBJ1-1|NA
CASSFTGINTEAFF
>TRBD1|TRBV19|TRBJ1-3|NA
CASSPGTGGAKANTIYF
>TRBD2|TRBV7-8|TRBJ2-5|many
CASSFGTSGAPQTQYF
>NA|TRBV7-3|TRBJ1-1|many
CASSLTRVVNTEAFF
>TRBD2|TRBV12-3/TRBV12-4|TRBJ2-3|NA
CASSFREVSTDTQYF
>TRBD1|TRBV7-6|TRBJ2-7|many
CASSLGSAGTGGEQYF
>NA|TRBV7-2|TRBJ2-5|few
CASSFSSYQETQYF
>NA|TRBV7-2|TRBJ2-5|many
CASSLLTGRVQETQYF
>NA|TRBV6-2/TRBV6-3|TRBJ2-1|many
CASTQRVFVEQFF
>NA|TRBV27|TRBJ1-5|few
CASSRTGTSYSNQPQHF
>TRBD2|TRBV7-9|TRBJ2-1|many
CASGLEPRLAGDDEQFF
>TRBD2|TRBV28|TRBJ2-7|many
CASSISGDYYEQYF
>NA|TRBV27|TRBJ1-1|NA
CASSLLSGSTEAFF
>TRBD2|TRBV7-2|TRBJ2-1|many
CASRPSGRSYNEQFF
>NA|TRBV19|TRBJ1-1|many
CASISDRKNTEAFF
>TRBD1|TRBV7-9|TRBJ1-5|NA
CASSPTGVREPQHF
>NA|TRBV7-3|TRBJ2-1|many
CASSPRPRYNEQFF
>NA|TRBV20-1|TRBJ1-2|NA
CSARDTGGTGKGYTF
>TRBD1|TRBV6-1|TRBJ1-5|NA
CASSALGQHNQPQHF
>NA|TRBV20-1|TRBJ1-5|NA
CSAGKIRNNQPQHF
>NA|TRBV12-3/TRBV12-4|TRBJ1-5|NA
CASSFLTQPQHF
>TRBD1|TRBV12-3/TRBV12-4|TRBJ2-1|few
CASTLTGHSSYNEQFF
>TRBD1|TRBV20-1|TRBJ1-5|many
CSARTTGTGANQPQHF
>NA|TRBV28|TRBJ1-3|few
CASTTSSSGNTIYF
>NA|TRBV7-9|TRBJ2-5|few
CASSPRRDVETQYF
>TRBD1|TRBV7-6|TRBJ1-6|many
CASSPRQGHNSPLHF
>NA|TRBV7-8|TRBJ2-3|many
CASSSAGGWEIDTQYF
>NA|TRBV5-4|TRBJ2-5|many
CASSSWLGQETQYF
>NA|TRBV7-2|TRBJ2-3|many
CASSLGARAGADTQYF
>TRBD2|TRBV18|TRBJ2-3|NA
CASSPGTINTQYF
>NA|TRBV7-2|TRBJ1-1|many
CASSLTSTNTEAFF
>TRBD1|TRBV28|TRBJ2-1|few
CASRTQGAGYNEQFF
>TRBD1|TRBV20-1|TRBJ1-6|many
CSAGTAINSPLHF
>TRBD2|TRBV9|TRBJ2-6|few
CASRSTSGADSGANVLTF
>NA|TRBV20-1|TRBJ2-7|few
CSAESGTYEQYF
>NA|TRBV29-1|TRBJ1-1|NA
CSASEGGNTEAFF
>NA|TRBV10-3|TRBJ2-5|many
CAISNVGSAETQYF
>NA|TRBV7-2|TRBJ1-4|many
CASSLGGPMYEKLFF
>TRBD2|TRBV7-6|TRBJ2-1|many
CASSKTSGSSYNEQFF
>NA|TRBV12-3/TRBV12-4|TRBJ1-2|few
CASLTTGRYGYTF
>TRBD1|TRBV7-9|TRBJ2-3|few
CASRFRDRDSTDTQYF
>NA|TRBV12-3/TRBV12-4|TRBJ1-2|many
CASSFQGSSNYGYTF